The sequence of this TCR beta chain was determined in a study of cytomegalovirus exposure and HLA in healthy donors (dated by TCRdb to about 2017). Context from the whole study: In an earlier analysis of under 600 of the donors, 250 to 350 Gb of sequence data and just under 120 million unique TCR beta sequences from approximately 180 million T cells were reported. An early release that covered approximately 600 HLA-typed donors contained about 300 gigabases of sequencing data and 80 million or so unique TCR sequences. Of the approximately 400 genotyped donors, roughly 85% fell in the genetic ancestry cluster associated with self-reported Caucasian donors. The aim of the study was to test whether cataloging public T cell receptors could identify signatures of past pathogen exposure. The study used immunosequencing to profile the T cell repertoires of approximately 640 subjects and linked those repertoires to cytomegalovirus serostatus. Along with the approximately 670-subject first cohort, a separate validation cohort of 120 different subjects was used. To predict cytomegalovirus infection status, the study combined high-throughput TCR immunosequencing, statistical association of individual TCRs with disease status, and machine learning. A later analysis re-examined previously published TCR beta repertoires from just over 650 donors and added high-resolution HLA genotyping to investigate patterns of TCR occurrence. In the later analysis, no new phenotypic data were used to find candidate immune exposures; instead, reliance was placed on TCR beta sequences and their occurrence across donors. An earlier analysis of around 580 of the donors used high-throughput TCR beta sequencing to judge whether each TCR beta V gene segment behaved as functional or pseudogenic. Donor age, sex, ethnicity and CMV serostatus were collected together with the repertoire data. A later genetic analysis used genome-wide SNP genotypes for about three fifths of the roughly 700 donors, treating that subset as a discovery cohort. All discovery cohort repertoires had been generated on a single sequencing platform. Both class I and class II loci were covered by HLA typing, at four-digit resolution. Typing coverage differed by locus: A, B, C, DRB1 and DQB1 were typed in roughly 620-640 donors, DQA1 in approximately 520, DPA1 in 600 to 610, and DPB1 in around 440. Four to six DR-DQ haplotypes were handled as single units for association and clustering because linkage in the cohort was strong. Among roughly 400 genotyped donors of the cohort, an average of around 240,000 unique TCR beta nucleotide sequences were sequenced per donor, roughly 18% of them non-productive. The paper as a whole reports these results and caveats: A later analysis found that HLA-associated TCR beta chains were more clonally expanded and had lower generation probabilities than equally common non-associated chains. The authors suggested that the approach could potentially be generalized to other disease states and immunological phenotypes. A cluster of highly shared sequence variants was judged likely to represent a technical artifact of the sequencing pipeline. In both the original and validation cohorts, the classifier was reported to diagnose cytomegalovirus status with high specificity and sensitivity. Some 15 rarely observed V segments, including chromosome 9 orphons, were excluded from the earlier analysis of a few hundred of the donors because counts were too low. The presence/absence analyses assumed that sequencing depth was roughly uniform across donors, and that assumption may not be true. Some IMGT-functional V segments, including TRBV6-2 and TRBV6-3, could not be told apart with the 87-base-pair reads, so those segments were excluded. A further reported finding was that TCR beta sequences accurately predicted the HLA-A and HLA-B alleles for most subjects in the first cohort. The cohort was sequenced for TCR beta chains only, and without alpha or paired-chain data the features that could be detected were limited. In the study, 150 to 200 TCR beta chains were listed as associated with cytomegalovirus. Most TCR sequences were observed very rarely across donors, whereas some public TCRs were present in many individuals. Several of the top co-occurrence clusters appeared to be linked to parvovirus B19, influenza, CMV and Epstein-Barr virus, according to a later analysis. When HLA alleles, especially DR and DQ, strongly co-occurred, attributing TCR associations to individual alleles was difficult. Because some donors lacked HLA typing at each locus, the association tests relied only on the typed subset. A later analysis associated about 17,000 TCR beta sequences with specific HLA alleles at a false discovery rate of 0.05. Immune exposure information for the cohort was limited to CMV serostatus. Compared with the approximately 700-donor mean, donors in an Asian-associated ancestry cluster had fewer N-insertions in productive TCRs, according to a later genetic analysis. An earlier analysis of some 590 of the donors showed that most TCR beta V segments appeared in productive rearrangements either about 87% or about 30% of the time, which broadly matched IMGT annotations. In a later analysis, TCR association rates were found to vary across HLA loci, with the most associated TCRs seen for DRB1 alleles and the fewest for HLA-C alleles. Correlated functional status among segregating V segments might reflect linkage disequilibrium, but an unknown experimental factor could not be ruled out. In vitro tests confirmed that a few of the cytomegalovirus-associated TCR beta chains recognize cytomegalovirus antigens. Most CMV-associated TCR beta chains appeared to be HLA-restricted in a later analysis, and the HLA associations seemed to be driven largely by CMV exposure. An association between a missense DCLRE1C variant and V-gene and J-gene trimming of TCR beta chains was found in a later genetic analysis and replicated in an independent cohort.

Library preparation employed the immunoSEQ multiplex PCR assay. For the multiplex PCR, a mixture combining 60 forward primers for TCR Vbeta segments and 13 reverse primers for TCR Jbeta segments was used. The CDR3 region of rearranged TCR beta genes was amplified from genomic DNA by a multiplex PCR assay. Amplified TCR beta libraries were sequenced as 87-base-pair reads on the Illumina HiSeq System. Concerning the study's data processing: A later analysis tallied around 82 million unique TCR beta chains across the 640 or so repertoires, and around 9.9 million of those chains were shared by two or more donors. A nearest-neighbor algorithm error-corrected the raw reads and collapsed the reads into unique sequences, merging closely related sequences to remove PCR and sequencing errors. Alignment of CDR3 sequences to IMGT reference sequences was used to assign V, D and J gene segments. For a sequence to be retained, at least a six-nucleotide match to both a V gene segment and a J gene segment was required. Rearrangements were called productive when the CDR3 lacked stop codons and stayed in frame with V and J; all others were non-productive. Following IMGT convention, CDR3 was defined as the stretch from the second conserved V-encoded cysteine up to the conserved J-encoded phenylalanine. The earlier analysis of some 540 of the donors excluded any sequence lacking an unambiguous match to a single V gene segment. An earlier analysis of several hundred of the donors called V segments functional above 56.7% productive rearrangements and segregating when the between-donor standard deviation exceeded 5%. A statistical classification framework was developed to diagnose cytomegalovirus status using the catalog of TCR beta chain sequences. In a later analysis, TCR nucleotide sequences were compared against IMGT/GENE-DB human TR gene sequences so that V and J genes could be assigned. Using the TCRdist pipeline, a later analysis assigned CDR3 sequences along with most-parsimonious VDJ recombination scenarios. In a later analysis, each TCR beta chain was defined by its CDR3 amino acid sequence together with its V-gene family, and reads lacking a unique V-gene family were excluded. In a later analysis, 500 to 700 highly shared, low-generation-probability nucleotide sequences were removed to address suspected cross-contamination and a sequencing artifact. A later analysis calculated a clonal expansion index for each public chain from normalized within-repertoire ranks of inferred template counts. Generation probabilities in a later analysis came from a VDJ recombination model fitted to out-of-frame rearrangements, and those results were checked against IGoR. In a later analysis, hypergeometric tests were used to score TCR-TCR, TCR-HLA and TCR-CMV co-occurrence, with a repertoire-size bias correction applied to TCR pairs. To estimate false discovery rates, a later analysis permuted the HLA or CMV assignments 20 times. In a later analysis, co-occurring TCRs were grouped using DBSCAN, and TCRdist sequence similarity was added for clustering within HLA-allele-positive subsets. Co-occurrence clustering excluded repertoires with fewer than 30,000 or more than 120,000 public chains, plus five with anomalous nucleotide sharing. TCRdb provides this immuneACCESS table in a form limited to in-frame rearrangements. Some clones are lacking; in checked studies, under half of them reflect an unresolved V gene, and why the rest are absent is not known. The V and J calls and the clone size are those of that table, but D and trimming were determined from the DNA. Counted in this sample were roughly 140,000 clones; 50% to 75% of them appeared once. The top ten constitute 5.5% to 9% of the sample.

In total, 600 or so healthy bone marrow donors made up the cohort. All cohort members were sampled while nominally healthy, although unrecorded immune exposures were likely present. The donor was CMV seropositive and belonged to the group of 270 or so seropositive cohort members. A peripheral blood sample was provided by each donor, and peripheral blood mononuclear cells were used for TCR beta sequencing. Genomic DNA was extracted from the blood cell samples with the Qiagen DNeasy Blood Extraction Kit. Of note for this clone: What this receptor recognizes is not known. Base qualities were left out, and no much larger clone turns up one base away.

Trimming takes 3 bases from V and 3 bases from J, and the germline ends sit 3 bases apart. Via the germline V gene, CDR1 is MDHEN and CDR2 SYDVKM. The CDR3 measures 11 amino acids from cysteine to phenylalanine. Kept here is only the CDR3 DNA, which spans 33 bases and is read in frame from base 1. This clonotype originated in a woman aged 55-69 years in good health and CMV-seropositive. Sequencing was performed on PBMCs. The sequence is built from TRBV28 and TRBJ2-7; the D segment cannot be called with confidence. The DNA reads TGTGCCAGCAGTTTCAGCTACGAGCAGTACTTC. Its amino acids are CASSFSYEQYF. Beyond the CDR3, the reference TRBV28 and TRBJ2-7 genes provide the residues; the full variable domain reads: DVKVTQSSRYLVKRTGEKVFLECVQDMDHENMFWYRQDPGLGLRLIYFSYDVKMKEKGDIPEGYSVSREKKERFSLILESASTNQTSMYLCASSFSYEQYFGPGTRLTVT.